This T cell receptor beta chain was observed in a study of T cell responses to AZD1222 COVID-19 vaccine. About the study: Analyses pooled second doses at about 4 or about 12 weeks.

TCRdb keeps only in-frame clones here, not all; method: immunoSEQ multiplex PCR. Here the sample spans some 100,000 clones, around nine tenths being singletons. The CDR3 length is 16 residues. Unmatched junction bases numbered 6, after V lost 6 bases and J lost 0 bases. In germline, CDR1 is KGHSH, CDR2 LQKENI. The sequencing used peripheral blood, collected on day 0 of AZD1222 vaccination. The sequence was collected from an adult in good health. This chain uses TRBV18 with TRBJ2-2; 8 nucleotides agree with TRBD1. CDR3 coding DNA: TGTGCCAGCTCGCAACCGGGACAGGCGAACACCGGGGAGCTGTTTTTT. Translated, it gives CASSQPGQANTGELFF.